Given below is one T cell receptor beta chain in context. What it recognizes is unknown. One junction end does not reproduce the germline sequence, and a read error may be involved. Germline V gives CDR1 ENHRY, CDR2 SYGVKD. This CDR3 comprises 13 residues. Researchers ran the PCR with 60 Vbeta and 13 Jbeta primers. The assay was immunoSEQ multiplex PCR, and TCRdb's table has in-frame clones only and misses some. The sample has hundreds of thousands of clones, around 90% seen once. This entry is derived from a study of cytomegalovirus exposure and HLA in healthy donors. The study, taken as a whole, reports: Researchers reported in a later analysis that common viral pathogens appeared linked to several top clusters. Association of 16,951 TCR beta sequences with HLA alleles was found at 0.05 false discovery rate in a later analysis. Later genetic work tied a missense DCLRE1C variant to beta-chain V and J trimming. 150 to 200 TCR beta chains were listed as cytomegalovirus-associated.

The TCR comes from a young woman in good health and CMV-seronegative. Sequencing was performed on PBMCs. This rearrangement joins TRBV10-3 to TRBJ1-1; D is undetermined. The CDR3 region is CASSYMANTEAFF. The CDR3 DNA is TGTGCCAGCAGTTACATGGCGAACACTGAAGCTTTCTTT.